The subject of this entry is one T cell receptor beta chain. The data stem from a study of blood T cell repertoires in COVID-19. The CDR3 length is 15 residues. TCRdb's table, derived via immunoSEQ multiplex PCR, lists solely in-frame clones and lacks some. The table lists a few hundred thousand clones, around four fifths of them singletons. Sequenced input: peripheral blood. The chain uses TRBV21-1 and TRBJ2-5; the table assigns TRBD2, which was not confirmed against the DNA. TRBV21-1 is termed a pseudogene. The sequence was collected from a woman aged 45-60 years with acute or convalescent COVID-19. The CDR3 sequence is CASSNWRQHQETQYF. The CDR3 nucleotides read TGTGCCAGCAGCAATTGGCGGCAGCACCAAGAGACCCAGTACTTC.